The 25 T cell receptor beta chains reported below all come from one sample, sequenced in a study of CD4+ T cells in melanoma. The protocol was immunoSEQ multiplex PCR, while the TCRdb copy is restricted to in-frame clones and leaves out a portion. The table records more than 110,000 clones, approximately 91% of them present only once. All receptors come from a human donor with melanoma.

The V gene is TRBV11-2, the J gene TRBJ2-5; possibly TRBD2 for D (5 bases). Germline lookup yields CDR1 SGHAT and CDR2 FQNNGV. Trimming stripped 2 bases from V and 4 bases from J, with 11 bases between. There are 14 residues in the CDR3. CDR3 amino acids: CASSLSRVVETQYF. CDR3 DNA sequence: TGTGCCAGCAGCTTATCGAGGGTAGTAGAGACCCAGTACTTC.

The CDR3 region has the DNA TGTGCCAGCAGCCAACCACGACAGACTGGGGGGACACCCCTCCACTTT. Residues: CASSQPRQTGGTPLHF. The chain couples TRBV7-2 to TRBJ1-6; possibly TRBD1 for D (5 bases). Germline CDR1 is SGHTA and CDR2 is FQGNSA. V was pared by 5 bases and J by 11 bases, with 22 bases between. The CDR3 runs to 16 residues.

This clone was counted only a few times. The CDR3 is CASSPPDAYEQYF. The CDR3 DNA sequence: TGCGCCAGCAGCCCCCCAGATGCCTACGAGCAGTACTTC. The rearrangement links TRBV5-1 to TRBJ2-7; no reliable D call. The CDR3 sequence is 13 residues long. Germline V gene data show CDR1 as SGHRS and CDR2 as YFSETQ. V lost 4 bases and J lost 2, with 10 bases in between.

The CDR3 DNA follows: TGTGCCAGCAGCACACTTACTGGGACTGGCGATAAACTGTTTTTT. This encodes CASSTLTGTGDKLFF. This chain links TRBV5-5 with TRBJ1-4, with a tentative D call TRBD1 (5 bases). The CDR3 is 15 residues long. The germline V gene has CDR1 SGHKS and CDR2 YYEKEE (reference sequence). V was cut by 4 bases and J by 11 bases, with 21 bases left in between. Full variable domain (remainder filled in from reference TRBV5-5 and TRBJ1-4): DAGVTQSPTHLIKTRGQQVTLRCSPISGHKSVSWYQQVLGQGPQFIFQYYEKEERGRGNFPDRFSARQFPNYSSELNVNALLLGDSALYLCASSTLTGTGDKLFFGSGTQLSVL.

This chain connects TRBV6-8 to TRBJ1-2; D gene unclear. V was trimmed by 2 bases and J by 10 bases, leaving 14 bases between them. Germline CDR1 reads MNHGY; CDR2 reads SAAAGT. CDR3 length: 13 residues. Written as DNA, the CDR3 is TGTGCCAGCAGTTACGCTAGTGCCAGCATCTACACCTTC. It yields the protein CASSYASASIYTF.

The rearrangement uses TRBV5-8 and TRBJ1-5, with TRBD1 as a possible D gene (6 bases). Germline CDR1 SGHTS, CDR2 YDEGEE. The V end lost 0 bases, the J end lost 5 bases, and 24 bases lay between the germline ends. CDR3 size: 19 residues. In DNA form, the CDR3 reads TGTGCCAGCAGCTTGGGCGGCAGCGCGCCGTCGGGGGGCCATCAGCCCCAGCATTTT. Translated, it gives CASSLGGSAPSGGHQPQHF.

The chain carries TRBV5-1 and TRBJ2-6; TRBD1 is a possible D gene (5 bases). The germline V gene has CDR1 SGHRS and CDR2 YFSETQ. Trimming shortened V by 2 bases and J by 0 bases, and 6 bases separated the two germline ends. This CDR3 comprises 15 residues. This CDR3 is CASSLQVSGANVLTF. CDR3 in DNA: TGCGCCAGCAGCTTACAGGTCTCTGGGGCCAACGTCCTGACTTTC. Supplemented by reference TRBV5-1 and TRBJ2-6, the full variable domain reads KAGVTQTPRYLIKTRGQQVTLSCSPISGHRSVSWYQQTPGQGLQFLFEYFSETQRNKGNFPGRFSGRQFSNSRSEMNVSTLELGDSALYLCASSLQVSGANVLTFGAGSRLTVL.

The chain is built from TRBV6-5 and TRBJ1-5; D is uncertain. Germline V gene lookup returns CDR1 MNHEY and CDR2 SVGAGI. The CDR3 length is 14 residues. Trimming shortened V by 4 bases and J by 6 bases, and 13 bases separated the two germline ends. CDR3 bases: TGTGCCAGCAGTTTAATCGGAGGAGGTCAGCCCCAGCATTTT. It encodes CASSLIGGGQPQHF.

The V call is TRBV14, the J call TRBJ1-1; D is unresolved. The CDR3 length is 13 residues. Trimming pared 4 bases from V and 7 bases from J, leaving 13 bases between. The V gene's germline CDR1 is SGHDN and CDR2 FVKESK. The CDR3 nucleotides are TGTGCCAGCAGCCCGAGTCTCTACAGTGAAGCTTTCTTT. Protein sequence: CASSPSLYSEAFF.

The rearrangement uses TRBV6-1 and TRBJ1-1; D may be TRBD1 (5 bases). The CDR3 has 15 amino acids. Germline values: CDR1 MNHNS, CDR2 SASEGT. V gave up 6 bases and J gave up 8 bases, with 22 bases separating them. CDR3 DNA: TGTGCCAGCAGCGCCGGGATGGCGGGGGGAGTCGAAGCTTTCTTT. Translating gives CASSAGMAGGVEAFF.

Only one count was recorded for this clone. The chain has TRBV19 and TRBJ1-4; D unresolved. This CDR3 spans 19 amino acids. In germline, CDR1 is LNHDA, CDR2 SQIVND (reference sequence). Trimming removed 0 bases at V and 0 bases at J, with 17 bases between. CDR3 sequence: CASSIDYWREIATNEKLFF. The CDR3 region has the DNA TGTGCCAGTAGTATAGATTATTGGAGAGAGATCGCAACTAATGAAAAACTGTTTTTT. Filled out from reference TRBV19 and TRBJ1-4, the complete variable domain reads DGGITQSPKYLFRKEGQNVTLSCEQNLNHDAMYWYRQDPGQGLRLIYYSQIVNDFQKGDIAEGYSVSREKKESFPLTVTSAQKNPTAFYLCASSIDYWREIATNEKLFFGSGTQLSVL.

V gene TRBV7-9 combines with J gene TRBJ1-3; TRBD1 aligns across 7 bases. The CDR3 runs to 12 residues. With V trimmed by 3 bases and J by 15 bases, 8 bases remained unmatched. Germline CDR1 reads SEHNR; CDR2 reads FQNEAQ (reference sequence). CDR3 in amino acids: CASSFETGSGYF. The CDR3 nucleotides are TGTGCCAGCAGCTTTGAGACAGGGTCTGGATATTTT.

This sequence joins TRBV25-1 and TRBJ1-3; no firm D call. CDR3 size: 15 residues. Germline CDR1 and CDR2: MGHDK and SYGVNS. Trimming left V 4 bases short and J 2 bases short, with 12 bases between. CDR3 in DNA: TGTGCCAGCAGTGTATTTTACGGCCCTGGAAACACCATATATTTT. It codes for CASSVFYGPGNTIYF.

The chain joins TRBV5-1 to TRBJ2-2, with TRBD2 as a possible D gene (5 bases). The germline V gene encodes CDR1 SGHRS and CDR2 YFSETQ. The CDR3 totals 16 residues. The ends were cut back, 3 bases at V and 5 bases at J, with 17 bases in the middle. This chain's CDR3 is CASSSESGRLTGELFF. Written as DNA, the CDR3 is TGCGCCAGCAGCTCCGAAAGCGGCCGCCTAACCGGGGAGCTGTTTTTT.

The CDR3 sequence: CASSFKGGVTDTQYF. CDR3 coding DNA: TGCGCCAGCAGCTTTAAGGGCGGCGTTACAGATACGCAGTATTTT. The chain is built from TRBV5-1 and TRBJ2-3; no clear D gene. Germline lookup yields CDR1 SGHRS and CDR2 YFSETQ. CDR3 length: 15 residues. Trimming cost V 2 bases and J 3 bases, with 13 bases left between them.

In nucleotides, the CDR3 is TGTGCCAGCAGTGCTCCGGGACAGGGCACTCTAAGGAACACTGAAGCTTTCTTT. It yields the protein CASSAPGQGTLRNTEAFF. V gene TRBV25-1 combines with J gene TRBJ1-1, with 9 bases fitting TRBD1. CDR3 length: 18 amino acids. Germline values: CDR1 MGHDK, CDR2 SYGVNS. V lost 4 bases to trimming and J lost 1 base; unmatched junction nucleotides: 13.

Of note for this clone: The limits of the CDR3 on the DNA are not certain, so only TCRdb's listed CDR3 is given. The chain has TRBV27 and TRBJ1-2. The V gene's germline CDR1 is MNHEY and CDR2 SMNVEV (reference sequence). The CDR3 adds up to 15 amino acids, both ends counted. This CDR3 is CASTSAMKANYGYTF.

The chain uses TRBV29-1 and TRBJ1-1, with a possible D match to TRBD1 (5 bases). The CDR3 runs 13 residues. Trimming took 4 bases from V and 0 from J, leaving 9 bases between them. Germline values: CDR1 SQVTM, CDR2 ANQGSEA. The CDR3 region has the DNA TGCAGCGTTGTAAGACAGATGAACACTGAAGCTTTCTTT. Translating it yields CSVVRQMNTEAFF.

This sequence joins TRBV6-1 and TRBJ1-4; D might be TRBD1 (5 bases). CDR1 MNHNS and CDR2 SASEGT come from the germline V gene. CDR3 length: 14 residues. V was cut by 6 bases and J by 8 bases, with 16 bases left in between. The CDR3 loop reads CASRRGLLGEKLFF. In nucleotides, the CDR3 is TGTGCCAGCAGGAGGGGCCTACTGGGAGAAAAACTGTTTTTT.

This chain links TRBV7-9 with TRBJ2-2, with TRBD1 matching 7 bases. The germline gives CDR1 SEHNR, CDR2 FQNEAQ (reference sequence). The CDR3 contains 16 residues. With 6 bases clipped from V and 1 base from J, the junction kept 8 bases outside the gene matches. In DNA form, the CDR3 reads TGTGCCAGCAGTAACCTGGGACAGTGGAACACCGGGGAGCTGTTTTTT. It codes for CASSNLGQWNTGELFF.

The J gene is TRBJ2-2, the V gene TRBV5-1, with TRBD2 matching 11 bases. The CDR3 is 14 amino acids. V shed 4 bases, J shed 6 bases, and the junction held 2 bases outside the gene matches. Germline assignment: CDR1 SGHRS and CDR2 YFSETQ. The CDR3 spells CASSAGLAAGELFF. CDR3 in DNA: TGCGCCAGCAGCGCGGGACTAGCGGCCGGGGAGCTGTTTTTT.

The chain has TRBV5-1 and TRBJ1-4; D unresolved. CDR1 is SGHRS and CDR2 is YFSETQ in the germline V gene. This CDR3 is built from 15 residues. V lost 3 bases and J 0 bases, leaving 9 bases between the germline ends. CDR3 residues: CASSWIRATNEKLFF. CDR3 sequence (DNA): TGCGCCAGCAGCTGGATAAGAGCAACTAATGAAAAACTGTTTTTT.

This clone was picked up one time. The chain combines TRBV11-2 with TRBJ2-1; perhaps D is TRBD1 or TRBD2 (5 bases each). Trimming took off 6 bases at V and 6 bases at J, with 12 bases between the two ends. The CDR3 covers 13 residues. Germline V gene lookup returns CDR1 SGHAT and CDR2 FQNNGV. The CDR3 loop is CASSRDASNEQFF. The DNA of the CDR3 is TGTGCCAGCAGTCGGGACGCCAGCAATGAGCAGTTCTTC.

The J gene is TRBJ2-5, the V gene TRBV5-8, with no clear D. Germline V gene lookup returns CDR1 SGHTS and CDR2 YDEGEE. This CDR3 is built from 13 residues. Trimming shortened V by 4 bases and J by 5 bases, and 12 bases separated the two germline ends. CDR3 coding DNA: TGTGCCAGCAGCCGAAGTCTCCGGGAGACCCAGTACTTC. Translation gives CASSRSLRETQYF.

The chain couples TRBV19 to TRBJ1-1, with 7 positions matching TRBD1. Germline V gene lookup returns CDR1 LNHDA and CDR2 SQIVND (reference sequence). J lost 6 bases, V lost 5 bases, and 15 bases had no gene match. There are 16 residues in the CDR3. The CDR3 DNA reads as TGTGCCAGTAGTCCAGGGACAGCGGTGGGGGAGGCTGAAGCTTTCTTT. This translates into CASSPGTAVGEAEAFF.